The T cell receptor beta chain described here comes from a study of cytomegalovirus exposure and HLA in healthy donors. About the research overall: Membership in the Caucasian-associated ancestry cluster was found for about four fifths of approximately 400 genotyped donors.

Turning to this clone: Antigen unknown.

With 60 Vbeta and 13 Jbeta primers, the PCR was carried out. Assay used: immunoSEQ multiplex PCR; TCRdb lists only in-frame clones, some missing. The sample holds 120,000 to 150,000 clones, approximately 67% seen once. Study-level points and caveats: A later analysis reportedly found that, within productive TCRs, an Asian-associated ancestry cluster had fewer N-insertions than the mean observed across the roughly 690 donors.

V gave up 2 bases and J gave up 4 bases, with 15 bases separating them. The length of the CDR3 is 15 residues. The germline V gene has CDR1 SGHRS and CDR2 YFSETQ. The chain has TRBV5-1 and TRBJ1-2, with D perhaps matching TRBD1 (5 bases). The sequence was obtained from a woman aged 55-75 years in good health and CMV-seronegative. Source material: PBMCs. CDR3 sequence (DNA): TGCGCCAGCAGCTTCGGTGCGGGGACCAGCTATGGCTACACCTTC. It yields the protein CASSFGAGTSYGYTF.